This TCR beta chain came from a study of cytomegalovirus exposure and HLA in healthy donors. Amplification used 60 Vbeta primers and 13 Jbeta primers. TCRdb's copy holds only in-frame clones and misses some; the assay was immunoSEQ multiplex PCR. Found here are some 89,000 clones, less than 80% of them singletons; the top ten hold 4.1%. With 1 base clipped from V and 2 bases from J, the junction kept 5 bases outside the gene matches. Germline V gene data show CDR1 as MNHNS and CDR2 as SASEGT. This CDR3 has 15 amino acids. This chain joins TRBV6-1 and TRBJ2-7, with 7 bases fitting TRBD2. Sequencing used PBMCs. This clonotype was sampled from a woman in her 40s in good health and CMV-seropositive. DNA of the CDR3: TGTGCCAGCAGTGAAGTGGTGGGAGGGACCTACGAGCAGTACTTC. It yields the protein CASSEVVGGTYEQYF.